This T cell receptor (beta chain) was sequenced in a study of molecular identifiers for immune sequencing clone quantification. Study findings and constraints: Molecules of identical TCR sharing a barcode could underestimate highly expanded clone sizes. Researchers reportedly could pick up spiked Jurkat TCR RNA from one cell mixed into approximately 1 million naive cells.

At least ten counts were recorded for this clonotype. What it recognizes is unknown. With listed TCR primers and previously described methods, bulk TCR libraries were prepared. TCRdb fed the PCR reads into MiXCR, producing one record per CDR3 protein. This table holds under 600,000 distinct CDR3 sequences, around 25% found once. This TCR was sampled from a human donor in good health. Some libraries in this study had Jurkat cell RNA spiked in. The sequencing sample was made of naive CD8+ T cells from blood, with Jurkat cell RNA spiked in. Subset here: FACS-sorted CD8+CD4-CCR7+CD45RA+ naive T cells.

DNA of the CDR3: TGTGCCAGCAGTGTACAGGGCTCTGGGGCCAACGTCCTGACTTTC. Encoded protein: CASSVQGSGANVLTF. The chain uses TRBV9 and TRBJ2-6, with D possibly TRBD1 on 6 matching bases. V lost 5 bases and J lost 0, with 9 bases in between. The CDR3 has 15 amino acids. Per the germline V gene, CDR1 is SGDLS and CDR2 is YYNGEE. Full variable domain (rest looked up from reference TRBV9 and TRBJ2-6): DSGVTQTPKHLITATGQRVTLRCSPRSGDLSVYWYQQSLDQGLQFLIQYYNGEERAKGNILERFSAQQFPDLHSELNLSSLELGDSALYFCASSVQGSGANVLTFGAGSRLTVL.